This is a list of T cell receptor beta chains from one sample in a study of CD8 T cells in ankylosing spondylitis. TCRdb independently ran MiXCR on the 5' RACE reads; one entry per CDR3 protein. The table has about 800,000 distinct CDR3 sequences, roughly 12% seen once. The sample comprised blood, either unsorted or a sorted T cell fraction (not recorded which). All receptors derive from a male donor with ankylosing spondylitis. The CDR3 runs from the conserved cysteine through the conserved F or W.

V	CDR3
TRBV5-4	CASTQGKSGQETQYF
TRBV20-1	CSARDIRQGDVHGYTF
TRBV5-6	CASSLVGKSVDYGYTF
TRBV5-1	CASSLEGTEEETQYF
TRBV4-2	CASSQDVGHRNSPLHF
TRBV7-6	CASSLVHRGSYEQYF
TRBV3-1	CASSPSGREQYF
TRBV30	CAWSRDRVYGYTF
TRBV5-1	CASSFTGTSGSSGEQYF
TRBV2	CASRQEEGNEQYF
TRBV10-3	CAISEVVGETQYF
TRBV10-3	CAITQPGSYEQYF
TRBV7-2	CASRGTARGTQYF
TRBV11-2	CASSPGGASGRARGNEQFF
TRBV29-1	CSAARSGREAFF
TRBV7-8	CASRSRGFTEGAFF
TRBV12-3/TRBV12-4	CASSFQRFYGYTF
TRBV12-3/TRBV12-4	CASSQKRETEAFF
TRBV5-1	CASSPRGQTAAGELFF
TRBV20-1	CSATTGTPNYGYTF
TRBV29-1	CSVTGIGADTQYF
TRBV5-1	CASSRDRVWNEQFF
TRBV5-1	CASSLMGLDEKLFF
TRBV20-1	CSARDYRANEKLFF
TRBV7-2	CASSLFGDQETQYF
TRBV12-3/TRBV12-4	CASSLGARGNQPQHF
TRBV7-3	CASSLRPDGGTRYF
TRBV6-5	CASSYERATNEKLFF
TRBV7-9	CASSPEGEQFF
TRBV4-3	CASSQDGSPWETQYF
TRBV10-3	CAISEALAGDNEQFF
TRBV4-2	CASSQDTGGLIEQFF
TRBV12-5	CARRLAYEQYF
TRBV30	CAWSVLPRAYGYTF
TRBV18	CASSPGQVVYQPQHF
TRBV20-1	CSAGSGGDYTF
TRBV20-1	CSARIGPSTDTQYF
TRBV20-1	CSAPSPGQGTDTQYF
TRBV6-5	CASSYLTVDPDGNEQFF
TRBV7-2	CASSPRRSGNTDTQYF
TRBV20-1	CSASVGIEGTEAFF
TRBV5-1	CASSTSRGPYGYTF
TRBV10-3	CAISEPGTGDTGELFF
TRBV19	CASSIGIGNQPQHF
TRBV4-2	CASSQSRINSPLHF
TRBV20-1	CSAREPPWAVTEAFF
TRBV20-1	CSAKGPTEAFF
TRBV29-1	CSSRDRNYGYTF
TRBV20-1	CSARSAERGSDTQYF
TRBV20-1	CSARDPPGGFDEQFF
TRBV20-1	CSARVITGGNEQFF
TRBV25-1	CASSELRGLKTQYF
TRBV12-3/TRBV12-4	CASRGSDRGLPEAFF
TRBV6-5	CASSYSKSTDEQFF
TRBV7-8	CASSGGNYGYTF
TRBV28	CASSLRTGGAAFF
TRBV18	CASSTQGDNEQFF
TRBV20-1	CSASDTGGNTEAFF
TRBV6-2/TRBV6-3	CASSPPTGINSPLHF